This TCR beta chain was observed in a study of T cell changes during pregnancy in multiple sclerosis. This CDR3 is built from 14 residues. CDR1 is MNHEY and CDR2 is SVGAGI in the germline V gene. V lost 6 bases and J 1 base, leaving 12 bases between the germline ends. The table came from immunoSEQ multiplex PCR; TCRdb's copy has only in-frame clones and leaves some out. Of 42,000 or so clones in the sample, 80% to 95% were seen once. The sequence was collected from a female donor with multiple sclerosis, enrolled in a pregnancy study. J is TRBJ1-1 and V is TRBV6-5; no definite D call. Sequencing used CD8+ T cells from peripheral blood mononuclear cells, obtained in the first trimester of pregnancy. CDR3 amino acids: CASSLGNENTEAFF. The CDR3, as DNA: TGTGCCAGCAGCCTCGGGAACGAGAACACTGAAGCTTTCTTT.